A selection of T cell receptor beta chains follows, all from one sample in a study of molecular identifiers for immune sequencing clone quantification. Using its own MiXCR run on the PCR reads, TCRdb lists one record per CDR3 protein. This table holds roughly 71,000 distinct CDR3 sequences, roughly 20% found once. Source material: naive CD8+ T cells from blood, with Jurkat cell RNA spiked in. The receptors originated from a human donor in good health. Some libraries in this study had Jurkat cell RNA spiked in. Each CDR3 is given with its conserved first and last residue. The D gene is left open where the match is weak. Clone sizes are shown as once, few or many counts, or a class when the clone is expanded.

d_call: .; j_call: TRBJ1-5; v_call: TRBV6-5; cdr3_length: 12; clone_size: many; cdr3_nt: TGTGCCAGCAGTAGACCACGTGAGGCCCAGCATTTT; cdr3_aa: CASSRPREAQHF
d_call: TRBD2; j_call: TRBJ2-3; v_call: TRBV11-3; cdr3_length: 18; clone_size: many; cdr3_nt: TGTGCCAGCAGCTCACTAGCGGGAGGGCCGCACGAAGCAGATACGCAGTATTTT; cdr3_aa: CASSSLAGGPHEADTQYF
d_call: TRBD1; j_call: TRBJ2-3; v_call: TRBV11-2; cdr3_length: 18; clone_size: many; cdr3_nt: TGTGCCAGCAGCCCCGGGACAGGGGGCCTTGTCGGCACAGATACGCAGTATTTT; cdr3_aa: CASSPGTGGLVGTDTQYF
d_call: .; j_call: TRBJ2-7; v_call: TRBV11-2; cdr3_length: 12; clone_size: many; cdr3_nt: TGTGCCAGCAGCTTAGTGCCGGATGAGCAGTACTTC; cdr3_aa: CASSLVPDEQYF
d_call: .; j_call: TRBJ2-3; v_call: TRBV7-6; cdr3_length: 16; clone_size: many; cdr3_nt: TGTGCCAGCAGCCCAGTAACGGGCGCCTCCGGGGGTACGCAGTATTTT; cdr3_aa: CASSPVTGASGGTQYF
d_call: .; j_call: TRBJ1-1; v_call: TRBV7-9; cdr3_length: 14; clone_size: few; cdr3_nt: TGTGCCAGCAGCTTAGGCCAGCCGAACACTGAAGCTTTCTTT; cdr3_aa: CASSLGQPNTEAFF
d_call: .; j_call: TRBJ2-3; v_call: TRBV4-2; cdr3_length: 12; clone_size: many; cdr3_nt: TGTGCCAGCAGCCAAGAGAAGGATACGCAGTATTTT; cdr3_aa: CASSQEKDTQYF
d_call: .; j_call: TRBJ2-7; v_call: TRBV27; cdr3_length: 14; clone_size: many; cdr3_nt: TGTGCCAGCAGTTTAATCAGGGGATCCTACGAGCAGTACTTC; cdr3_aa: CASSLIRGSYEQYF
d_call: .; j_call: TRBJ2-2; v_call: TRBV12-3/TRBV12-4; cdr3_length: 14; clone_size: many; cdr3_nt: TGTGCCAGCAGGCAGGGAGAAAGTACCGGGGAGCTGTTTTTT; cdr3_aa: CASRQGESTGELFF
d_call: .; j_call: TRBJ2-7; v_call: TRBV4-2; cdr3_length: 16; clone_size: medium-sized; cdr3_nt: TGTGCCAGCAGCCAAGTAGGTGCCAGCGGCTCCTACGAGCAGTACTTC; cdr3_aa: CASSQVGASGSYEQYF
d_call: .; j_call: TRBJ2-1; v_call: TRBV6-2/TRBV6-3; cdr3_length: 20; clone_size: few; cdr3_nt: TGTGCCAGCAGTTACTTGGAACCGGTTTACCCTCAAGGGGACTACAATGAGCAGTTCTTC; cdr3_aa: CASSYLEPVYPQGDYNEQFF
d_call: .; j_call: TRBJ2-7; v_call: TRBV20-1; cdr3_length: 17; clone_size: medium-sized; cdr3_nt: TGCAGTGCTAGAGATCTTCGTTGGTCTAACAAGATCTACGAGCAGTACTTC; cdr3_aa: CSARDLRWSNKIYEQYF
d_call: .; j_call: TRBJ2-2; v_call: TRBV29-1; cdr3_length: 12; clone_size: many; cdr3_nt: TGCAGCGCCGGTATGAACACCGGGGAGCTGTTTTTT; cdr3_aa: CSAGMNTGELFF
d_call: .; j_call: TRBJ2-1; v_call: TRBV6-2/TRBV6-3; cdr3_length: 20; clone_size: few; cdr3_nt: TGTGCCAGCAGTTACCACCCCTGGGCGCAGGGAGTTAGTCTCGGCAATGAGCAGTTCTTC; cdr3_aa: CASSYHPWAQGVSLGNEQFF
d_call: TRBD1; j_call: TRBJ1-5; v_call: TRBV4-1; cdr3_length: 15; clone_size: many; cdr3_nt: TGCGCCAGCAGCCAAGAGGGACAGGGGATTCAGCCCCAGCATTTT; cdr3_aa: CASSQEGQGIQPQHF
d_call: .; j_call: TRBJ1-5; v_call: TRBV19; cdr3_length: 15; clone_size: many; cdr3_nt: TGTGCCAGTAGTATGGAGATGCTTAGCAATCAGCCCCAGCATTTT; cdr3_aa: CASSMEMLSNQPQHF